The entry that follows covers one T cell receptor beta chain sequence. As originally analysed: Reference gene primer amplification yielded estimated nucleated cell counts. Here immunoSEQ multiplex PCR was the method, and the copy in TCRdb shows in-frame clones only, minus some. V and J calls and clone size follow that table, whereas D and trimming were derived from the DNA. The sample has roughly 93,000 clones, roughly 80% seen once. This entry comes from a study of blood T cell repertoires in COVID-19. Study at large: Acute and convalescent COVID-19 samples came from the United States, Italy and Spain. PBMCs, B-cell-depleted T cells, or T cells were the source of the cDNA or gDNA that made up the material.

The CDR3 has 12 residues. CDR1 and CDR2 from the germline V gene are LGHDT and YNNKEL (reference sequence). V was pared by 3 bases and J by 11 bases, with 13 bases between. This receptor was taken from a woman of 80 years or more with acute or convalescent COVID-19. Sequenced material: peripheral blood. This sequence joins TRBV3-1 (or the pseudogene TRBV3-2) and TRBJ1-1; no clear D gene. This chain's CDR3 is CASSQTVRDAFF. CDR3 coding DNA: TGTGCCAGCAGCCAGACGGTCCGGGATGCTTTCTTT.